Following are 11 T cell receptor beta chains from one sample sequenced in a study of blood T cell repertoires in COVID-19. Assay used: immunoSEQ multiplex PCR; TCRdb lists only in-frame clones, some missing. The sample holds roughly 160,000 clones, under 90% seen once. The sample consisted of PBMCs or T cells enriched from blood (not recorded which). These receptors all come from a man in his fifties or sixties who had recovered from COVID-19.

The rearrangement joins TRBV4-2 to TRBJ2-6, with 11 bases fitting TRBD2. CDR1 is LGHNA and CDR2 is YNFKEQ in the germline V gene. V gave up 6 bases and J gave up 3 bases; unmatched junction bases: 13. This CDR3 is 19 amino acids long. The CDR3 here is CASRSSGGPATGGANVLTF. For the CDR3, the DNA is TGTGCCAGCAGGTCTAGCGGGGGGCCCGCAACGGGTGGGGCCAACGTCCTGACTTTC.

In its sample, this clone was seen once. The J gene is TRBJ2-3, the V gene TRBV9; a weak D match, TRBD1 (5 bases). Germline CDR1 is SGDLS and CDR2 is YYNGEE. V gave up 2 bases and J gave up 5 bases, with 9 bases separating them. This CDR3 is built from 13 residues. CDR3 region: CASSVSREDTQYF. The CDR3 coding sequence is TGTGCCAGCAGCGTTAGCAGGGAAGATACGCAGTATTTT.

The J gene is TRBJ1-2, the V gene TRBV18; 11 nucleotides line up with TRBD1. The CDR3 runs 19 residues. Looked up from germline, CDR1 is KGHSH and CDR2 is LQKENI. Unmatched junction bases numbered 13, after V lost 1 base and J lost 3 bases. CDR3 in DNA: TGTGCCAGCTCACCACAGGCACCGGGACAGGGGGTTTTTCACTATGGCTACACCTTC. It specifies CASSPQAPGQGVFHYGYTF.

The genes are TRBV5-1 and TRBJ1-1; D not certain. Germline V gene lookup returns CDR1 SGHRS and CDR2 YFSETQ. V was pared by 4 bases and J by 1 base, with 11 bases between. The CDR3 is 14 amino acids. The CDR3 sequence: CASSASGGNTEAFF. For the CDR3, the DNA is TGCGCCAGCAGCGCGTCCGGTGGGAACACTGAAGCTTTCTTT. Full variable domain (missing parts from reference TRBV5-1 and TRBJ1-1): KAGVTQTPRYLIKTRGQQVTLSCSPISGHRSVSWYQQTPGQGLQFLFEYFSETQRNKGNFPGRFSGRQFSNSRSEMNVSTLELGDSALYLCASSASGGNTEAFFGQGTRLTVV.

The V call is TRBV25-1, the J call TRBJ2-2; tentatively, D is TRBD1 (5 bases). Per the germline V gene, CDR1 is MGHDK and CDR2 is SYGVNS. The CDR3 has 13 amino acids. The germline V and J ends were trimmed by 5 bases and 4 bases, with 8 bases remaining between them. The CDR3: CASSNRLTGELFF. CDR3 coding DNA: TGTGCCAGCAGTAACAGGCTCACCGGGGAGCTGTTTTTT.

This clone showed up just a few times. The genes are TRBV4-1 and TRBJ1-2; TRBD1 matches at 8 bases. From germline, CDR1 is MGHRA and CDR2 YSYEKL. The CDR3 is 15 amino acids. J lost 8 bases, V lost 0 bases, and 8 bases had no gene match. The CDR3 loop reads CASSQDPDRAGGYTF. CDR3 coding DNA: TGCGCCAGCAGCCAAGACCCGGACAGGGCGGGAGGCTACACCTTC.

This chain links TRBV12-3 or TRBV12-4 with TRBJ1-1; D possibly corresponds to TRBD1 (5 bases). CDR3 length: 12 residues. The V gene lost 5 bases and the J gene lost 6 bases, with 10 bases spanning the gap. CDR3 residues: CASSGWGAEAFF. The CDR3 region has the DNA TGTGCCAGCAGTGGTTGGGGCGCTGAAGCTTTCTTT.

V and J are TRBV5-4 and TRBJ2-3, with TRBD1 matching 8 bases. Trimming removed 4 bases from V and 5 bases from J; junction bases left unmatched: 15. CDR1 SGHNT and CDR2 YYREEE come from the germline V gene (reference sequence). The CDR3 length is 17 residues. The CDR3 DNA reads as TGTGCCAGCAGCCCCCAGAGGCTCAGGGGGCGCAGAGATACGCAGTATTTT. It specifies CASSPQRLRGRRDTQYF.

The chain links TRBV2 to TRBJ1-1; 7 nucleotides match TRBD1. J lost 0 bases, V lost 8 bases, and 3 bases had no gene match. CDR1 is SNHLY and CDR2 is FYNNEI in the germline V gene. The CDR3 has 13 residues. The CDR3 DNA follows: TGTGCCAGCGAGGGACAGCTGAACACTGAAGCTTTCTTT. As protein: CASEGQLNTEAFF.

J is TRBJ2-1 and V is TRBV3-1 (or the pseudogene TRBV3-2), with 9 bases that match TRBD2. The V gene end was trimmed by 3 bases and the J gene end by 4 bases; junction bases not matched to a gene: 10. The CDR3 loop spans 17 amino acids. In germline, CDR1 is LGHDT, CDR2 YNNKEL (reference sequence). CDR3 DNA sequence: TGTGCCAGCAGCCAGGGGGTAGCGGGGGCCGGTTACAATGAGCAGTTCTTC. Protein: CASSQGVAGAGYNEQFF.

This sequence joins TRBV5-1 and TRBJ2-3, with 8 nucleotides matching TRBD1. The CDR3 is 14 amino acids. Germline-derived CDR1 and CDR2 are SGHRS and YFSETQ. J was trimmed by 5 bases and V by 3 bases; bases with no gene match: 5. CDR3 loop: CASSSGQVVDTQYF. DNA for the CDR3: TGCGCCAGCAGCTCGGGACAGGTGGTAGATACGCAGTATTTT. Complete variable domain (other parts from reference TRBV5-1 and TRBJ2-3): KAGVTQTPRYLIKTRGQQVTLSCSPISGHRSVSWYQQTPGQGLQFLFEYFSETQRNKGNFPGRFSGRQFSNSRSEMNVSTLELGDSALYLCASSSGQVVDTQYFGPGTRLTVL.